This TCR beta chain was obtained from a study of regulatory T cells in long-lasting Graves disease. Time point meaning: newly diagnosed GD, antithyroid drugs for less than 3 months. Making the TCR library involved RNA that had been extracted from PBMCs. Per germline, CDR1 SGHNT and CDR2 YENEEA. The CDR3 is made up of 14 amino acids. Library construction for TCR beta used iRepertoire HTBI primers and Arm-PCR of CDR3 regions. Each CDR3 protein gets one entry after TCRdb re-called the multiplex PCR reads with MiXCR. This sample has over 500,000 distinct CDR3 sequences, with roughly 16% found just once. Regarding this clonotype: No antigen is known for it. Its ends do not fully match the called genes, so a read error is possible.

Regarding the study as a whole: Newly diagnosed disease favored TRBV20-1 and TRBJ2-1 over persistent disease.

These data are also associated with another study on T cells in Graves' hyperthyroidism and ophthalmopathy. As that study records: Absence of ophthalmopathy progression within 18 months defined stable Graves' hyperthyroidism.

Sample: peripheral blood mononuclear cells (PBMCs), taken at new diagnosis, from a patient treated with antithyroid drugs. The clonotype was recovered from a woman aged 25 to 39 with Graves disease. V and J are TRBV11-3 and TRBJ2-7, with 8 bases that match TRBD1. The CDR3 DNA reads as TGTGTCAGCAGCCCACAGGGGGACACCTACGAGCAGTACTTC. Residues: CVSSPQGDTYEQYF.